This paragraph reports one T cell receptor (beta chain). Its antigen is not yet known. The record has no base qualities; no much larger clone is one base away. The library relied on PCR. The sequencer listed for this sample is Illumina HiSeq 2500. Molecular barcoding was employed in the preparation of TCR libraries, with unique molecular identifiers being used to normalize TCRbeta repertoire quantification. The public reads were quality trimmed at Q25 with fastp and then assembled into clones with MiXCR by TCRdb, keeping productive beta chains. Every CDR3 protein is listed once, alongside the most common genes and DNA of its rows. The sample table lists almost 250,000 distinct CDR3 sequences, roughly a quarter of them with a count of one. The top ten hold roughly 2.6% of the sample. The sample's treatment or condition, from its label and the paper: allogeneic hematopoietic cell transplantation with graft depleted of TCRalphabeta T cells and CD19 B cells. Transplant recipients were children who received TCRalphabeta/CD19-depleted allogeneic hematopoietic cell grafts.

Including cysteine and phenylalanine, the CDR3 has 15 amino acids. The read is trimmed to its CDR3 DNA, 45 bases read in frame from base 1. CDR1 and CDR2 were assigned from the germline V gene as MNHNS and SASEGT. V is cut by 6 bases and J by 9 bases, and the space between the germline ends is 21 bases. The sample belongs to a study of T-cell reconstitution after alpha-beta-depleted transplantation in children listed by TCRdb under 2016. As for the study more broadly: T-cell immune reconstitution after TCRalphabeta/CD19-depleted allogeneic hematopoietic cell transplantation in children was quantitatively tracked in the study by means of TCR repertoire profiling. What the work shows at the level of the full study, not this receptor alone: Over subsequent months, a decline in hyperexpanded clone frequencies was noted, and after one year, T-cell counts and TCRbeta diversity were mostly ascribed to newly produced T cells. About two months after transplant, the apparently early recovery of alphabetaT-cell counts reportedly depended on just several hundred clones that had expanded rapidly and came from non-depleted graft cells. In some patients, the high TCRbeta diversity seen at day 60 was put down to recipient T cells and intrathymic progenitors that had survived conditioning.

Recombination linked TRBV6-1 to TRBJ1-5; matching of 5 bases hints at TRBD1 as the D gene. Sequenced here: PBMCs, sampled before TCRalphabeta/CD19-depleted stem cell transplant. The sequence derives from a girl aged 2 to 10 with Fanconi anemia, due to receive a stem cell transplant. The DNA reads TGTGCCAGCAGCCCACTGGGAGGAGGGCAGGGGCCCCAGCATTTT. This yields the protein CASSPLGGGQGPQHF.